This T cell receptor beta chain was sequenced in a study of blood T cells in healthy people across ages. After removal of 0 bases from V and 6 bases from J, the junction contained 2 bases not matched to a gene. The V gene's germline CDR1 is LNHNV and CDR2 YYDKDF (reference sequence). The length of the CDR3 is 15 residues. Primed by a sample-barcoded 5' primer and a J-beta primer mix, a second PCR proceeded for 7 to 11 cycles. TCRdb processed the 5' RACE reads anew with MiXCR; each CDR3 protein has one entry. The data contain about 1.6 million distinct CDR3 sequences, 30% to 35% of them singletons. Study findings and constraints: Both higher diversity and more naive CD4+ cells marked long-lived donors when set against aged donors. Estimates of total diversity, which came from one million sequenced T cells, were considered to be underestimates.

With respect to this clonotype: Its antigen is unknown.

The receptor was isolated from a woman in her thirties in good health. The rearrangement uses TRBV15 and TRBJ1-1; 12 bases match TRBD1. Material for sequencing was blood. CDR3 sequence reads: CATSREGQGASEAFF. The DNA for the CDR3 is TGTGCCACCAGCAGAGAGGGACAGGGGGCCTCTGAAGCTTTCTTT.